This T cell receptor beta chain appears in the sequencing data of a study of Ad26.COV2.S vaccination and SARS-CoV-2 variants. Study summary: Donor got 5x10^10 or 1x10^11 viral particles of Ad26.COV2.S.

Data came from immunoSEQ multiplex PCR; TCRdb stores just in-frame clones and leaves some out. The table has about 350,000 clones, about 87% seen once. Treatment indicated: around 19 received Ad26.COV2.S at low or high dose, single or two shots; about 5 received placebo; per-sample allocation not given. Material that was analyzed had been drawn on day 63 after the first vaccine or placebo injection. Recruitment in Boston yielded a donor of adult age, 18-55 years. CDR1 SGHRS and CDR2 YFSETQ come from the germline V gene. The CDR3 runs to 16 residues. Trimming cost V 5 bases and J 1 base; bases outside gene matches: 4. Study observations and caveats: Across vaccine and placebo recipients, the breadth of non-spike TCRs was similar.

Regarding this clone: The antigen is undetermined.

V gene TRBV5-1 combines with J gene TRBJ2-3; 13 bases are a match to TRBD2. The sequence derives from a person between 18 and 65 years old who received the Ad26.COV2.S COVID-19 vaccine or a placebo. Sequencing was performed on peripheral blood, taken in a trial of Ad26.COV2.S vaccine versus placebo. The CDR3 is CASSATSGGGTDTQYF. CDR3 sequence (DNA): TGCGCCAGCAGTGCTACTAGCGGGGGGGGCACAGATACGCAGTATTTT. Using reference TRBV5-1 and TRBJ2-3 for the parts outside the CDR3, the full variable domain is KAGVTQTPRYLIKTRGQQVTLSCSPISGHRSVSWYQQTPGQGLQFLFEYFSETQRNKGNFPGRFSGRQFSNSRSEMNVSTLELGDSALYLCASSATSGGGTDTQYFGPGTRLTVL.